This entry concerns a single T cell receptor beta chain. Other DNA sequences in the sample encode the same CDR3. This sample was included in a study of OX40 agonist ivuxolimab in advanced cancers. V was cut by 1 base and J by 7 bases, with 5 bases left in between. The germline V gene encodes CDR1 SGHAT and CDR2 FQNNGV. This CDR3 has 11 amino acids. Sequencing used immunoSEQ multiplex PCR; TCRdb keeps in-frame clones, though not all of them. The table records 75,000 to 100,000 clones, about 93% of them present only once. This TCR was recovered from an adult with an advanced solid tumor such as melanoma, head and neck, liver or kidney cancer. The chain combines TRBV11-2 with TRBJ2-7; D not resolved. This material consisted of CD4+ or CD8+ T cells sorted from blood, taken in a trial of the OX40 agonist ivuxolimab. The CDR3 sequence is CASSLVFEQYF. The DNA of the CDR3 is TGTGCCAGCAGCTTAGTTTTTGAGCAGTACTTC.